The 7 T cell receptor beta chains below were found in one sample sequenced in a study of T-cell memory formation after mild COVID-19. TCRdb re-called the 5' RACE reads with MiXCR, one entry per CDR3 protein. This table holds around 530,000 distinct CDR3 sequences, roughly 21% found once. The sample consisted of PBMCs or a T cell subset sorted from them (not recorded which). The receptor set was obtained from an adult woman who had mild COVID-19 (a few samples of this study predate the infection). Cell type and time point are not known.

The CDR3 loop is CATATKGTYNEQFF. The CDR3 bases are TGTGCCACCGCGACCAAGGGAACATACAATGAGCAGTTCTTC. V usage is TRBV28 and J usage is TRBJ2-1, with D uncertain. Germline values: CDR1 MDHEN, CDR2 SYDVKM. V lost 10 bases and J 4 bases, leaving 17 bases between the germline ends. There are 14 residues in the CDR3.

This rearrangement joins TRBV7-9 to TRBJ2-3; 7 bases are a match to TRBD2. V dropped 5 bases and J dropped 1; count of bases not matched to a gene: 6. This CDR3 spans 15 amino acids. CDR1 and CDR2 from the germline V gene are SEHNR and FQNEAQ (reference sequence). The CDR3 loop reads CASSPRDYRTDTQYF. CDR3 DNA: TGTGCCAGCAGCCCGAGGGACTACCGCACAGATACGCAGTATTTT. The full variable domain, completed using reference TRBV7-9 and TRBJ2-3, is DTGVSQNPRHKITKRGQNVTFRCDPISEHNRLYWYRQTLGQGPEFLTYFQNEAQLEKSRLLSDRFSAERPKGSFSTLEIQRTEQGDSAMYLCASSPRDYRTDTQYFGPGTRLTVL.

The chain employs TRBV5-1 and TRBJ2-1, with a possible D match to TRBD1 (6 bases). Germline V gives CDR1 SGHRS, CDR2 YFSETQ. Trimming removed 1 base from V and 9 bases from J, with 17 bases in between. The CDR3 consists of 15 residues. As DNA, the CDR3 is TGCGCCAGCAGCTTGTTACAGGGCTCTGCGGGTGAGCAGTTCTTC. It is translated as CASSLLQGSAGEQFF.

This clonotype was recorded a few times. The chain links TRBV9 to TRBJ1-5, with 7 bases matching TRBD1. The germline V gene has CDR1 SGDLS and CDR2 YYNGEE. The V and J ends lost 1 base and 0 bases, in that order; junction bases with no gene match: 4. The CDR3 totals 16 residues. The CDR3 nucleotides are TGTGCCAGCAGCGTAATACAGGGGATTAGCAATCAGCCCCAGCATTTT. This gives the protein CASSVIQGISNQPQHF.

The V gene is TRBV6-1, the J gene TRBJ2-7, with 7 bases that match TRBD1. The germline CDR1 and CDR2 sequences are MNHNS and SASEGT. This CDR3 contains 14 residues. V gave up 2 bases and J gave up 7 bases; unmatched junction bases: 8. The CDR3 loop is CASSERDSPLEQYF. The DNA of the CDR3 is TGTGCCAGCAGTGAACGGGACAGTCCTTTGGAGCAGTACTTC.

This clonotype has just a few counts. V and J are TRBV4-2 and TRBJ1-2; possibly TRBD1 for D (5 bases). The V gene lost 0 bases and the J gene lost 4 bases, with 12 bases spanning the gap. The CDR3 is 15 amino acids. Germline lookup yields CDR1 LGHNA and CDR2 YNFKEQ. The CDR3 DNA reads as TGTGCCAGCAGCCAAGATCAATGGGGCGGCTATGGCTACACCTTC. Protein: CASSQDQWGGYGYTF.

This clonotype has ten or more counts. The chain recombines TRBV7-3 with TRBJ2-1; the D gene is possibly TRBD2 (5 bases). V lost 2 bases to trimming and J lost 4 bases, with 15 bases between them. The CDR3 runs 16 residues. Germline values: CDR1 SGHTA, CDR2 FQGTGA. The CDR3 protein is CASSLSPARRYNEQFF. The CDR3 region has the DNA TGTGCCAGCAGCTTATCCCCAGCCCGGAGGTACAATGAGCAGTTCTTC.